This T cell receptor (beta chain) was retrieved from a study of metastatic and nonmetastatic thyroid tumors. For the study at large: For malignant and benign thyroid patients, tumor or nodule tissue and blood were the sources whose repertoires were compared.

Until they underwent thyroid surgery, no patient had received any treatment. V gave up 4 bases and J gave up 5 bases, with 14 bases separating them. Germline loops: CDR1 MGHRA, CDR2 YSYEKL. CDR3 size: 14 residues. Original methodology: The study built a papillary thyroid cancer distant-metastasis classifier from CDR3 differences across clinicopathological groups. TCRdb used MiXCR to call clones anew from the PCR reads. The V and J calls here are based on TCRdb, not the publication. The sample records fewer than 25,000 clones, roughly 24% being singletons. This sequence joins TRBV4-1 and TRBJ1-1, with D possibly TRBD1 on 6 matching bases. Sequenced sample: blood. The TCR originated in a male donor with papillary thyroid cancer or a benign thyroid nodule (not recorded which). Some clones in this sample may be carry-over from other donors' samples. The CDR3 DNA reads as TGCGCCAGCAGCCCGGGACACCGTGGAACTGAAGCTTTCTTT. It encodes CASSPGHRGTEAFF.